The text below deals with one T cell receptor (beta chain). Its specificity is unknown. Survey-level immunoSEQ v3.0 assays were run. This table comes from immunoSEQ multiplex PCR, and its TCRdb copy is limited to in-frame clones, with some not included. The sample has around 40,000 clones; approximately 86% are singletons. This entry comes from a study of long-term antiretroviral therapy in people with HIV. Study background: The earliest specimens came about a decade ahead of the 2015 immediate-ART recommendation. Points from the study as a whole: Clones showing expansion before ART dominated the repertoire at all time points. After ART, diversity increased yet remained lower than transplant donor controls.

The CDR3 has 17 amino acids. Germline V gives CDR1 SNHLY, CDR2 FYNNEI. V was pared by 0 bases and J by 8 bases, with 12 bases of the junction left unmatched. Treatment of all HIV participants took place in the United States. The sequences come from unsorted PBMCs, collected 0.1 years before starting antiretroviral therapy. The chain links TRBV2 to TRBJ1-2; 10 nucleotides align to TRBD1. This clonotype was sampled from a woman between 50 and 59 years old with HIV. The CDR3, as DNA: TGTGCCAGCAGTGAAGCGATGGGGACAGGGGTTGTTGACGGCTACACCTTC. Its translation: CASSEAMGTGVVDGYTF. Drawing the rest from reference TRBV2 and TRBJ1-2, the complete variable domain is EPEVTQTPSHQVTQMGQEVILRCVPISNHLYFYWYRQILGQKVEFLVSFYNNEISEKSEIFDDQFSVERPDGSNFTLKIRSTKLEDSAMYFCASSEAMGTGVVDGYTFGSGTRLTVV.